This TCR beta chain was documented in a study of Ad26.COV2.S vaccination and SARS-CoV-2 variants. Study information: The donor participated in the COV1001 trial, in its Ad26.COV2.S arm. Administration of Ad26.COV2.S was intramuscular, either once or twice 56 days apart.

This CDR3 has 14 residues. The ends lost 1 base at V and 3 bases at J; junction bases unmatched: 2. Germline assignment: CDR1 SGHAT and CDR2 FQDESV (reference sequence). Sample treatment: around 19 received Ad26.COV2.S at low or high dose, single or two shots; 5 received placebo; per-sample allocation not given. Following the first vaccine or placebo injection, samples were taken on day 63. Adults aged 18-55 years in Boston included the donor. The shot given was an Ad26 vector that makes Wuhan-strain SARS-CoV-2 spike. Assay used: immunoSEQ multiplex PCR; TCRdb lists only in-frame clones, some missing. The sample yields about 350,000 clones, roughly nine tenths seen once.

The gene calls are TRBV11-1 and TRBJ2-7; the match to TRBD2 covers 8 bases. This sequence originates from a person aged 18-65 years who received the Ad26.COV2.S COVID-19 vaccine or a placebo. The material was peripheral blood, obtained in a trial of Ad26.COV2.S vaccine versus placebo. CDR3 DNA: TGTGCCAGCAGCTTAGAAAGCGGGAGCTACGAGCAGTACTTC. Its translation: CASSLESGSYEQYF.